These 7 T cell receptor beta chains share one sample of origin, sequenced in a study of siplizumab effects on memory and regulatory T cells. Sequencing used immunoSEQ multiplex PCR; TCRdb keeps in-frame clones, though not all of them. The sample records 65,000 to 70,000 clones, 80% to 90% being singletons. The sample consisted of Tregs sorted from blood. Receptor source: a human donor in good health.

The chain employs TRBV19 and TRBJ1-2, with a weak D call TRBD1 (5 bases). This CDR3 has 14 amino acids. Germline CDR1 is LNHDA and CDR2 is SQIVND (reference sequence). The V and J ends lost 6 bases and 7 bases respectively, with 18 bases between them. The CDR3 here is CASRKDTIVPGYTF. The CDR3 region has the DNA TGTGCCAGTAGAAAGGACACAATAGTGCCTGGCTACACCTTC.

This chain uses TRBV28 with TRBJ1-6; D is unresolved. The V end lost 5 bases, the J end lost 3 bases, and 14 bases lay between the germline ends. Germline-derived CDR1 and CDR2 are MDHEN and SYDVKM. CDR3 length: 16 amino acids. This CDR3 is CASSNSPPFYNSPLHF. The CDR3 region has the DNA TGTGCCAGCAGTAATTCACCTCCGTTCTATAATTCACCCCTCCACTTT.

The J gene is TRBJ1-5, the V gene TRBV19; the match to TRBD1 covers 9 bases. V dropped 1 base and J dropped 5; count of bases not matched to a gene: 6. Germline V lookup: CDR1 LNHDA, CDR2 SQIVND (reference sequence). The CDR3 length is 16 residues. The CDR3 here is CASSIVSGTGHQPQHF. CDR3 in DNA: TGTGCCAGTAGTATAGTATCCGGGACAGGGCATCAGCCCCAGCATTTT. The variable domain in full, completed from reference TRBV19 and TRBJ1-5, reads DGGITQSPKYLFRKEGQNVTLSCEQNLNHDAMYWYRQDPGQGLRLIYYSQIVNDFQKGDIAEGYSVSREKKESFPLTVTSAQKNPTAFYLCASSIVSGTGHQPQHFGDGTRLSIL.

This clone has only a few counts. The chain uses TRBV21-1 and TRBJ1-1. TRBV21-1 counts as a pseudogene. The CDR3 totals 14 residues. The CDR3 here is CARRAYTWDTEAFF. CDR3 coding DNA: TGTGCCAGGCGGGCATACACGTGGGACACTGAAGCTTTCTTT.

The CDR3 sequence is CASSESGRHTDTQYF. In DNA, the CDR3 is TGTGCCAGCAGCGAATCGGGACGCCACACAGATACGCAGTATTTT. The chain couples TRBV9 to TRBJ2-3; D is tentatively TRBD1 or TRBD2 (5 bases each). V lost 3 bases to trimming and J lost 2 bases, with 13 bases between them. The CDR3 is 15 residues long. Germline CDR1 and CDR2: SGDLS and YYNGEE.

The chain joins TRBV18 to TRBJ2-5; D assignment may be TRBD1 or TRBD2 (5 bases each). Per the germline V gene, CDR1 is KGHSH and CDR2 is LQKENI. CDR3 size: 14 residues. Trimming took 1 base from V and 5 from J, leaving 11 bases between them. CDR3 protein: CASSPLGELETQYF. CDR3 nucleotides: TGTGCCAGCTCACCACTAGGGGAGTTGGAGACCCAGTACTTC.

V gene TRBV5-5 combines with J gene TRBJ1-2; 7 bases match TRBD1. Germline assignment: CDR1 SGHKS and CDR2 YYEKEE (reference sequence). After removal of 2 bases from V and 3 bases from J, the junction contained 1 base not matched to a gene. This CDR3 is built from 13 residues. The CDR3: CASSLGGHYGYTF. In DNA, the CDR3 is TGTGCCAGCAGCTTAGGGGGCCACTATGGCTACACCTTC.